This T cell receptor (beta chain) was captured by sequencing in a study of blood T cell repertoires in COVID-19. Study-level background: Some COVID-19 samples were acute and others convalescent; all came from the United States, Italy and Spain. T cells, B-cell-depleted T cells, or PBMCs supplied cDNA or gDNA.

V lost 4 bases and J lost 8; bases outside the gene matches: 10. Germline values: CDR1 SGHDT, CDR2 YYEEEE. This CDR3 spans 15 amino acids. Source study methods: Cell counts per sample came from amplifying reference gene primers. Clones were read by immunoSEQ multiplex PCR, and TCRdb kept only the in-frame ones, dropping some. V, J and clone size derive from that table, while D and trimming were established from the DNA sequence. The sample records around 200,000 clones, over 75% being singletons. The clonotype originates from a woman between 45 and 60 years old with acute or convalescent COVID-19. The chain combines TRBV5-6 with TRBJ1-4, with TRBD1 identical over 8 bases. What was sequenced was peripheral blood. The CDR3 DNA sequence: TGTGCCAGCAGCCCTACCAGGGGGCGGGGCGAAAAACTGTTTTTT. It is translated as CASSPTRGRGEKLFF. The entire variable domain, with the rest obtained from reference TRBV5-6 and TRBJ1-4, is as follows: DAGVTQSPTHLIKTRGQQVTLRCSPKSGHDTVSWYQQALGQGPQFIFQYYEEEERQRGNFPDRFSGHQFPNYSSELNVNALLLGDSALYLCASSPTRGRGEKLFFGSGTQLSVL.